These 32 T cell receptor beta chains were sequenced from one sample in a study of identical twins. TCRdb reanalysed the 5' RACE reads using MiXCR and keeps one entry per CDR3 protein. The profile shows around 650,000 distinct CDR3 sequences, less than 9% of them singletons. The data also belong to a second study, concerning yellow fever vaccine responses in identical twins.

Input material: PBMCs. The receptors originated from a woman aged 18 to 35 in good health.

This clonotype came up a few times. The CDR3: CASSSPPYEQYF. The CDR3 DNA follows: TGTGCCAGCAGTTCCCCCCCCTACGAGCAGTACTTC. The chain joins TRBV27 to TRBJ2-7; D gene uncertain. CDR1 MNHEY and CDR2 SMNVEV come from the germline V gene (reference sequence). The CDR3 consists of 12 residues. Between the trimmed V and J ends, which lost 4 bases and 2 bases, there was a span of 6 bases.

The rearrangement joins TRBV5-3 to TRBJ2-4; 9 bases are a match to TRBD1. TRBV5-3 is marked as an open reading frame, function uncertain. The CDR3 contains 18 residues. V dropped 4 bases and J dropped 5; count of bases not matched to a gene: 16. The CDR3 bases are TGTGCCAGAAGCCAACAGGGGGCTCCCTATTGGGGAGAAAACATTCAGTACTTC. It codes for CARSQQGAPYWGENIQYF.

This clonotype was counted ten times or more. This sequence joins TRBV5-6 and TRBJ1-1; D unresolved. The V end was cut by 4 bases, the J end by 6 bases, with 16 bases between. CDR1 SGHDT and CDR2 YYEEEE come from the germline V gene. The CDR3 contains 14 residues. CDR3 in amino acids: CASSPKAGMSEAFF. The CDR3 DNA is TGTGCCAGCAGCCCTAAGGCCGGAATGTCTGAAGCTTTCTTT.

J is TRBJ1-1 and V is TRBV29-1, with unresolved D. Looked up from germline, CDR1 is SQVTM and CDR2 is ANQGSEA. The CDR3 extends over 13 amino acids. The V end was cut by 4 bases, the J end by 0 bases, with 9 bases between. The CDR3 DNA sequence: TGCAGCGTTGCTACTTTCTTGAACACTGAAGCTTTCTTT. Its translation: CSVATFLNTEAFF.

The gene calls are TRBV20-1 and TRBJ2-1, with a tentative D call TRBD2 (5 bases). Germline-derived CDR1 and CDR2 are DFQATT and SNEGSKA (reference sequence). Trimming cost V 5 bases and J 0 bases, with 11 bases left between them. The CDR3 is 14 amino acids. The CDR3 protein is CSAFGLSSYNEQFF. The DNA for the CDR3 is TGCAGTGCTTTCGGACTGAGCTCCTACAATGAGCAGTTCTTC.

V and J are TRBV7-2 and TRBJ1-2, with D possibly matching TRBD1 (6 bases). With 3 bases removed from V and 4 bases from J, the gap between germline ends came to 9 bases. Germline V gene lookup returns CDR1 SGHTA and CDR2 FQGNSA. There are 13 residues in the CDR3. The CDR3 DNA reads TGTGCCAGCAGCTTTAGGGGGGCCTATGGCTACACCTTC. Its translation: CASSFRGAYGYTF.

This clonotype was seen many times. This chain uses TRBV4-1 with TRBJ2-7; either TRBD1 or TRBD2 may fit D (5 bases each). From germline, CDR1 is MGHRA and CDR2 YSYEKL. This CDR3 comprises 15 residues. Trimming stripped 1 base from V and 2 bases from J, with 12 bases between. The CDR3 spells CASSQVRGETYEQYF. The CDR3 DNA is TGCGCCAGCAGCCAAGTGAGGGGCGAAACCTACGAGCAGTACTTC.

In its sample, this clonotype was seen many times. This chain joins TRBV12-3 or TRBV12-4 and TRBJ2-3; D is uncertain. This CDR3 is 12 amino acids long. V shed 8 bases and J shed 4 bases, with 10 bases lying between them. The CDR3 region is CASGQLSDTQYF. CDR3 DNA sequence: TGTGCCAGCGGTCAGTTATCAGATACGCAGTATTTT.

V is TRBV2 and J is TRBJ1-2; the D is unclear. Germline V gives CDR1 SNHLY, CDR2 FYNNEI. This CDR3 has 11 amino acids. V dropped 6 bases and J dropped 7 bases, with 9 bases sitting between them. Written as DNA, the CDR3 is TGTGCCAGCAGGAGGACGGCTGGCTACACCTTC. Translating it yields CASRRTAGYTF.

This clonotype showed up just a few times. This chain uses TRBV4-2 with TRBJ2-7, with D hard to call. Trimming took 2 bases from V and 5 from J, leaving 10 bases between them. The germline V gene has CDR1 LGHNA and CDR2 YNFKEQ. The CDR3 totals 13 residues. DNA for the CDR3: TGTGCCAGCAGCCAAAGGGTTGGTAACGAGCAGTACTTC. Amino acids: CASSQRVGNEQYF.

This rearrangement joins TRBV15 to TRBJ2-2; no definite D call. V gave up 4 bases and J gave up 4 bases, with 1 base separating them. Germline CDR1 LNHNV, CDR2 YYDKDF (reference sequence). The CDR3 sequence is 11 residues long. CDR3 nucleotides: TGTGCCACCAGCACCACCGGGGAGCTGTTTTTT. Residues: CATSTTGELFF.

The rearrangement links TRBV6-1 to TRBJ2-2; the D is unclear. The V end lost 9 bases, the J end lost 4 bases, and 6 bases lay between the germline ends. Germline assignment: CDR1 MNHNS and CDR2 SASEGT. This CDR3 region has 11 residues. CDR3 in amino acids: CARQFTGELFF. The CDR3 DNA reads as TGTGCCAGACAGTTCACCGGGGAGCTGTTTTTT.

This sequence joins TRBV29-1 and TRBJ1-1; no clear D. Trimming removed 1 base at V and 5 bases at J, with 8 bases between. The length of the CDR3 is 12 residues. The germline V gene has CDR1 SQVTM and CDR2 ANQGSEA. As DNA, the CDR3 is TGCAGCGTTGAAGCCCTGATGACTGAAGCTTTCTTT. Its translation is CSVEALMTEAFF.

The sample holds a few counts of this clonotype. V is TRBV20-1 and J is TRBJ1-6; 7 bases fit TRBD1. CDR1 is DFQATT, CDR2 SNEGSKA, per germline (reference sequence). The V gene end was trimmed by 1 base and the J gene end by 10 bases; junction bases not matched to a gene: 7. This CDR3 has 14 amino acids. CDR3: CSARGQGVGSPLHF. The CDR3 DNA reads as TGCAGTGCTAGAGGACAGGGAGTTGGGTCACCCCTCCACTTT.

This clonotype was seen a few times. The chain is built from TRBV6-5 and TRBJ2-3; D remains ambiguous. This CDR3 is 16 amino acids long. Per germline, CDR1 MNHEY and CDR2 SVGAGI. Trimming pared 2 bases from V and 8 bases from J, leaving 20 bases between. CDR3 nucleotides: TGTGCCAGCAGTTACAGTAGTTGGCTAGAAGTCGGTACGCAGTATTTT. It codes for CASSYSSWLEVGTQYF.

There are a few counts of this clonotype. The V gene is TRBV5-5, the J gene TRBJ2-7; no clear D. Trimming removed 4 bases from V and 2 bases from J, with 10 bases in between. Germline CDR1 is SGHKS and CDR2 is YYEKEE (reference sequence). This CDR3 is built from 13 residues. CDR3 region: CASSPQVPYEQYF. The CDR3 coding sequence is TGTGCCAGCAGCCCTCAGGTCCCCTACGAGCAGTACTTC.

This chain uses TRBV28 with TRBJ2-7; D ambiguous. The ends were cut back, 7 bases at V and 2 bases at J, with 9 bases in the middle. In germline, CDR1 is MDHEN, CDR2 SYDVKM. CDR3 length equals 12 residues. As DNA, the CDR3 is TGTGCCAGCAATGGCAGGACCTACGAGCAGTACGTC. Amino acids: CASNGRTYEQYV.

This clonotype came up many times. The DNA of the CDR3 is TGTGCCAGCAGTTTGGGGACTAGCGGGAGTATTAGGGGCAATGAGCAGTTCTTC. This codes for CASSLGTSGSIRGNEQFF. The chain carries TRBV12-3 or TRBV12-4 and TRBJ2-1; 14 nucleotides match TRBD2. The CDR3 sequence is 18 residues long. J was trimmed by 6 bases and V by 3 bases; bases with no gene match: 10.

About this clonotype: A single base separates this from a much larger clone, so it may be a read error. The chain recombines TRBV29-1 with TRBJ2-2; TRBD2 might be the D (7 bases). The CDR3 runs 14 residues. Looked up from germline, CDR1 is SQVTM and CDR2 is ANQGSEA. CDR3 amino acids: CSAKRGGTNGVLFF. The CDR3 bases are TGCAGCGCCAAGAGGGGGGGGACTAACGGGGTGCTGTTTTTT.

The gene calls are TRBV7-2 and TRBJ1-3; D call uncertain. There are 14 residues in the CDR3. Germline CDR1 SGHTA, CDR2 FQGNSA. The V end lost 5 bases, the J end lost 0 bases, and 8 bases lay between the germline ends. CDR3 sequence (DNA): TGTGCCAGCAGCCCCACAGTCTCTGGAAACACCATATATTTT. Translation gives CASSPTVSGNTIYF.

A few counts support this clonotype. J is TRBJ2-3 and V is TRBV5-5; perhaps D is TRBD1 or TRBD2 (6 bases each). The CDR3 consists of 16 residues. Trimming pared 6 bases from V and 4 bases from J, leaving 21 bases between. Germline V CDR1 and CDR2: SGHKS, YYEKEE (reference sequence). The CDR3 DNA is TGTGCCAGCATCGATTGGGGGGCGTTCCGTGCAGATACGCAGTATTTT. It yields the protein CASIDWGAFRADTQYF.

A few counts support this clonotype. The rearrangement joins TRBV5-1 to TRBJ2-5, with 11 bases aligning to TRBD2. Trimming took 4 bases from V and 2 from J; bases not matched to a gene: 7. The CDR3 spans 16 residues. The germline V gene encodes CDR1 SGHRS and CDR2 YFSETQ. The CDR3: CASSPLAGEWQETQYF. In nucleotides, the CDR3 is TGCGCCAGCAGCCCACTAGCGGGAGAGTGGCAAGAGACCCAGTACTTC.

V is TRBV20-1 and J is TRBJ2-1; TRBD1 is a possible D gene (6 bases). This CDR3 comprises 14 residues. The germline V and J ends were trimmed by 5 bases and 8 bases, with 19 bases remaining between them. Germline loops: CDR1 DFQATT, CDR2 SNEGSKA (reference sequence). CDR3 region: CSADGPTGHDEQFF. CDR3 coding DNA: TGCAGTGCTGATGGGCCCACAGGGCACGATGAGCAGTTCTTC.

This clonotype was observed many times. The J gene is TRBJ2-3, the V gene TRBV4-2; D is ambiguous. Germline V gives CDR1 LGHNA, CDR2 YNFKEQ. V was shortened by 0 bases and J by 4 bases, with 14 bases between the two germline ends. The CDR3 is made up of 16 amino acids. In DNA, the CDR3 is TGTGCCAGCAGCCAAGATTGGCCGGACCGGGCAGATACGCAGTATTTT. Its protein is CASSQDWPDRADTQYF.

In this sample, this clonotype turned up many times. The genes are TRBV10-3 and TRBJ2-3; 7 bases align to TRBD1. Germline V CDR1 and CDR2: ENHRY, SYGVKD. The CDR3 spans 14 residues. With V trimmed by 2 bases and J by 3 bases, 2 bases remained unmatched. CDR3 DNA: TGTGCCATCAGTGAGCCAGGGGGTACAGATACGCAGTATTTT. The encoded protein is CAISEPGGTDTQYF.

In this sample, this clonotype turned up many times. The rearrangement links TRBV4-1 to TRBJ2-7; TRBD2 aligns across 9 bases. CDR1 and CDR2 from the germline V gene are MGHRA and YSYEKL. The V and J ends lost 2 bases and 0 bases, in that order; junction bases with no gene match: 2. The CDR3 has 15 residues. CDR3 nucleotide sequence: TGCGCCAGCAGCCAAATAGCGGGGGACTCCTACGAGCAGTACGTC. Residues: CASSQIAGDSYEQYV.

This clonotype has a handful of counts. The chain uses TRBV20-1 and TRBJ2-7; D is unresolved. CDR3 length equals 13 residues. Deletions cut 1 base from V and 6 bases from J, with 13 bases between. CDR1 DFQATT and CDR2 SNEGSKA come from the germline V gene (reference sequence). This chain's CDR3 is CSARGTPFPEQYF. The CDR3 region has the DNA TGCAGTGCTAGAGGGACCCCTTTTCCCGAGCAGTACTTC.

The gene calls are TRBV7-6 and TRBJ1-2; 7 nucleotides line up with TRBD1. Germline V gene sequence: CDR1 SGHVS, CDR2 FNYEAQ. This CDR3 is 16 amino acids long. V trimming: 2 bases; J trimming: 3 bases; junction bases outside the gene matches: 9. This CDR3 is CASSLSRPGTDYGYTF. In DNA, the CDR3 is TGTGCCAGCAGCTTATCTCGTCCTGGGACAGACTATGGCTACACCTTC.

This sequence joins TRBV3-1 and TRBJ2-5; TRBD2 agrees at 10 bases. There are 17 residues in the CDR3. Per the germline V gene, CDR1 is LGHDT and CDR2 is YNNKEL (reference sequence). J was trimmed by 6 bases and V by 0 bases; bases with no gene match: 10. As DNA, the CDR3 is TGTGCCAGCAGCCAAGATCCCCTAGCGGGAGCCAGAAAGACCCAGTACTTC. Translation: CASSQDPLAGARKTQYF.

This clonotype was observed at least ten times. The chain couples TRBV2 to TRBJ2-1; D possibly uses TRBD1 or TRBD2 (5 bases each). Germline CDR1 is SNHLY and CDR2 is FYNNEI. The ends were cut back, 4 bases at V and 4 bases at J, with 11 bases in the middle. The CDR3 is 14 residues long. CDR3 residues: CASSGEPGYNEQFF. The CDR3 coding sequence is TGTGCCAGCAGTGGGGAGCCAGGGTACAATGAGCAGTTCTTC.

This clonotype was detected ten times or more. CDR3 bases: TGTGCCACCAGTGGGACAATTCCCTCGAACACCGGGGAGCTGTTTTTT. It encodes CATSGTIPSNTGELFF. The rearrangement joins TRBV24-1 to TRBJ2-2, with a weak D call TRBD1 (5 bases). Germline CDR1 reads KGHDR; CDR2 reads SFDVKD. Deletions cut 5 bases from V and 0 bases from J, with 12 bases between. There are 16 residues in the CDR3.

This clonotype was counted only a few times. The gene calls are TRBV5-1 and TRBJ2-7, with D unresolved. Trimming took 0 bases from V and 1 from J, leaving 8 bases between them. CDR3 size: 14 residues. Germline CDR1 is SGHRS and CDR2 is YFSETQ. The CDR3 region has the DNA TGCGCCAGCAGCTTGGTACAGCCGTCCTACGAGCAGTACTTC. Its translation: CASSLVQPSYEQYF.